One and the same sample provided the 6 T cell receptor beta chains below, sequenced in a study of T-cell reconstitution after alpha-beta-depleted transplantation in children. This sample's TCRbeta library carried unique molecular identifier barcodes. TCRdb reprocessed the PCR reads with MiXCR, giving one entry per CDR3 protein. The table lists around 370,000 distinct CDR3 sequences, about 9.4% of them singletons. The material sequenced was PBMCs from the stem cell graft donor, taken from the stem cell graft. These receptors came from a human donor who donated a stem cell graft to a child with acute lymphoblastic leukemia.

This clonotype was detected only a few times. The V gene is TRBV3-1, the J gene TRBJ2-1; 13 bases agree with TRBD2. CDR3 length equals 16 residues. J gave up 7 bases and V 3 bases, and 6 bases lay outside the gene matches. Germline V lookup: CDR1 LGHDT, CDR2 YNNKEL (reference sequence). The CDR3 here is CASSHERLAGGNEQFF. In DNA, the CDR3 is TGTGCCAGCAGCCATGAACGACTAGCGGGAGGAAATGAGCAGTTCTTC.

This clonotype was recorded at least ten times. The rearrangement joins TRBV29-1 to TRBJ2-1; 8 bases match TRBD2. This CDR3 comprises 15 residues. CDR1 SQVTM and CDR2 ANQGSEA come from the germline V gene. V trimming: 4 bases; J trimming: 1 base; junction bases outside the gene matches: 6. The CDR3 reads CSVGLRLASYNEQFF. In DNA form, the CDR3 reads TGCAGCGTTGGTTTGAGACTAGCGTCCTACAATGAGCAGTTCTTC.

The CDR3 sequence is CASSLKDSYSGANVLTF. The CDR3 DNA reads as TGCGCCAGCAGCCTGAAAGACAGCTATTCTGGGGCCAACGTCCTGACTTTC. The rearrangement links TRBV4-1 to TRBJ2-6; TRBD1 might be the D (5 bases). V was shortened by 4 bases and J by 1 base, with 14 bases between the two germline ends. The V gene's germline CDR1 is MGHRA and CDR2 YSYEKL. The CDR3 contains 17 residues.

This clonotype was seen at least ten times. J is TRBJ2-5 and V is TRBV7-8; no clear D gene. V lost 3 bases and J 6 bases, leaving 14 bases between the germline ends. The CDR3 has 14 amino acids. Germline V gene sequence: CDR1 SGHVS, CDR2 FQNEAQ. In DNA, the CDR3 is TGTGCCAGCAGCTTGGGTGGTTCTTGGCAGACCCAGTACTTC. Translated: CASSLGGSWQTQYF.

The V gene is TRBV5-5, the J gene TRBJ1-2, with a weak D call TRBD1 (5 bases). The V gene lost 4 bases and the J gene lost 5 bases, with 15 bases spanning the gap. The CDR3 covers 14 residues. Germline-derived CDR1 and CDR2 are SGHKS and YYEKEE (reference sequence). The CDR3 spells CASSLGQIYYGYTF. The CDR3 DNA reads TGTGCCAGCAGCCTAGGACAAATTTATTATGGCTACACCTTC.

This clonotype was seen only a few times. The rearrangement uses TRBV4-1 and TRBJ2-2; 12 positions agree with TRBD2. V shed 3 bases, J shed 4 bases, and the junction held 3 bases outside the gene matches. The CDR3 is 16 residues long. Germline CDR1 reads MGHRA; CDR2 reads YSYEKL. CDR3 sequence: CASSHTSGRTTGELFF. The CDR3 DNA reads as TGCGCCAGCAGCCATACTAGCGGGAGGACCACCGGGGAGCTGTTTTTT.